A selection of T cell receptor beta chains follows, all from one sample in a study of regulatory T cells in long-lasting Graves disease. TCRdb re-called the multiplex PCR reads through MiXCR, storing one row per CDR3 protein. The sample lists a few hundred thousand distinct CDR3 sequences; 23% were seen once. The sequencing used peripheral blood mononuclear cells (PBMCs), collected when the disease was refractory, from a patient treated with antithyroid drugs. The receptors shown here come from a female donor with Graves disease. The CDR3 runs from the conserved cysteine through the conserved F or W. A D gene is named only where the DNA matches it firmly.

v_call	j_call	d_call	cdr3_aa
TRBV5-8	TRBJ1-1	NA	CASRTELGWGGGTEAFF
TRBV30	TRBJ1-1	NA	CAWINLWGIDTEAFF
TRBV15	TRBJ1-4	NA	CATSRAPTGITEKLFF
TRBV9	TRBJ1-2	NA	CASSAGRGYGYTF
TRBV3-1	TRBJ1-5	NA	CASSQSQGRVDQPQHF
TRBV2	TRBJ2-2	NA	CASSGRADGDGELFF
TRBV12-3/TRBV12-4	TRBJ2-3	NA	CASSFGDLSTDTQYF
TRBV6-2/TRBV6-3	TRBJ2-7	NA	CASSYGGNVYEQYF
TRBV19	TRBJ1-1	NA	CASSVGRLPTEAFF
TRBV5-5	TRBJ2-6	NA	CASSSFVSGANVLTF
TRBV7-2	TRBJ1-1	NA	CASSLNSPEAFF
TRBV7-2	TRBJ1-1	NA	CASSRSTGNTEAFF
TRBV7-2	TRBJ1-3	NA	CASSLAQGTIYF
TRBV29-1	TRBJ1-2	NA	CSVETRGYGYTF
TRBV6-2/TRBV6-3	TRBJ2-2	NA	CASSHTGVTRPGELFF
TRBV20-1	TRBJ2-2	TRBD2	CSARRGIAGIGELFF
TRBV5-6	TRBJ1-6	TRBD1	CASSLTGGLNSPLHF
TRBV20-1	TRBJ2-5	TRBD1	CSARGDRGGQEAQYF
TRBV5-1	TRBJ1-2	NA	CASSLEAGSNYGYTF
TRBV6-1	TRBJ1-2	NA	CASRPDARRGYTF
TRBV24-1	TRBJ1-1	NA	CATSDAGQGGAFF
TRBV7-2	TRBJ2-5	TRBD2	CASSLDGAGGWETQYF
TRBV4-2	TRBJ2-4	NA	CASSQDYTAGLAKNIQYF
TRBV6-2/TRBV6-3	TRBJ2-7	NA	CASSSTPQGAYEQYF
TRBV20-1	TRBJ2-3	TRBD2	CSANLVIAGGLTDTQYF
TRBV2	TRBJ2-2	NA	CASIRGAGETGELFF
TRBV12-3/TRBV12-4	TRBJ2-7	NA	CASSLAHGNEQYF
TRBV6-9	TRBJ2-2	NA	CASSYTSANTGELFF
TRBV18	TRBJ2-4	TRBD1	CASSPVTGGDIQYF
TRBV29-1	TRBJ2-7	NA	CSVGAGDEQYF
TRBV20-1	TRBJ1-1	NA	CSARDRGRYTEAFF
TRBV6-1	TRBJ1-2	NA	CASSAGGGLYGYTF
TRBV5-1	TRBJ1-5	NA	CASSLGTVGSNQPQHF
TRBV7-8	TRBJ1-2	NA	CASSRGNSGPTNYGYTF
TRBV28	TRBJ1-2	NA	CASSTNQGNYGYTF
TRBV14	TRBJ2-7	NA	CASSQAGRTDYEQYF
TRBV19	TRBJ1-5	TRBD1	CASSPTSGWGQGNNQPQHF
TRBV5-1	TRBJ1-2	NA	CASSQATQPYGYTF